This TCR beta chain was sequenced for a study of cytomegalovirus exposure and HLA in healthy donors. The CDR3 runs 15 residues. V lost 7 bases and J lost 7; bases outside the gene matches: 16. CDR1 and CDR2 (germline): SNHLY, FYNNEI. For this clone: The antigen is not known.

General study points: It was reported that the classifier diagnosed cytomegalovirus status with high specificity and sensitivity in both the original and validation cohorts.

TCRdb's table, derived via immunoSEQ multiplex PCR, lists solely in-frame clones and lacks some. The sample includes 140,000 to 150,000 clones, approximately 93% of them seen just once. The clonotype was recovered from a man between 18 and 29 years old in good health and CMV-seronegative. Sequencing was performed on PBMCs. The chain employs TRBV2 and TRBJ2-7; 7 nucleotides match TRBD1. The CDR3 protein is CASTPGTVPYEEQYF. The DNA of the CDR3 is TGTGCCAGCACCCCGGGGACAGTCCCCTACGAAGAGCAGTACTTC.